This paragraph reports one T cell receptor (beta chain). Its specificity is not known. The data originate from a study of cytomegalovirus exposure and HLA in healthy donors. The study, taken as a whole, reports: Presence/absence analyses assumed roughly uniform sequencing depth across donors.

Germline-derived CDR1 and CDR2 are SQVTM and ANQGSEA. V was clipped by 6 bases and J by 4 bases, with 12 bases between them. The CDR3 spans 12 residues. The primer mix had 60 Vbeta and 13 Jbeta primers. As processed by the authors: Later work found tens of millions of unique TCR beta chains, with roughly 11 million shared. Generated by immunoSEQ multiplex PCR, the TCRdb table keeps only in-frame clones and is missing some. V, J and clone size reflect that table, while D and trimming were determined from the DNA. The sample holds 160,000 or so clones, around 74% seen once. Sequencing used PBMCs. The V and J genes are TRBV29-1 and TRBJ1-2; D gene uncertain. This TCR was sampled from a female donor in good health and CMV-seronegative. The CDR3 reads CSVPEESYGYTF. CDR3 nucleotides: TGCAGCGTCCCGGAGGAGAGCTATGGCTACACCTTC.